The 26 T cell receptor beta chains below all came from one sample that was sequenced in a study of human T cells and chemical hapten exposure. TCRdb recomputed calls from the RACE reads with MiXCR, one row per CDR3 protein. The sample lists more than 90,000 distinct CDR3 sequences; about 10% were seen once. Time point reported: patch test 1, 2 weeks after DPC sensitization. Treatment of the sample: therapeutic diphenylcyclopropenone sensitization with weekly scalp DPC. The sequenced sample was whole blood, obtained in connection with sensitization to the hapten diphenylcyclopropenone (DPC). The receptors come from a man aged 35 to 55 with alopecia areata. Some clones in this sample may be carry-over from other donors' samples.

This clonotype was recorded once. The V call is TRBV11-3, the J call TRBJ2-3, with TRBD1 identical over 7 bases. The germline CDR1 and CDR2 sequences are SGHNT and YENEEA. After removal of 8 bases from V and 6 bases from J, the junction contained 14 bases not matched to a gene. The CDR3 runs to 15 residues. CDR3 nucleotides: TGTGCCAGCCAGGGACAGCCACCGACAGGCGATACGCAGTATTTT. Amino acid sequence: CASQGQPPTGDTQYF.

The sample holds a few counts of this clonotype. The chain couples TRBV6-1 to TRBJ1-2; TRBD1 is a possible D gene (5 bases). Germline V gene lookup returns CDR1 MNHNS and CDR2 SASEGT. Between the trimmed V and J ends, which lost 5 bases and 6 bases, there was a span of 13 bases. The length of the CDR3 is 13 residues. The CDR3 loop reads CASSHRDVDGYTF. CDR3 nucleotide sequence: TGTGCCAGCAGTCACCGGGACGTGGATGGCTACACCTTC.

In this sample, this clonotype turned up a few times. This CDR3 reads CASSVDGFSGGPYNEQFF. The CDR3 bases are TGTGCCAGCAGCGTAGATGGGTTCTCGGGAGGGCCCTACAATGAGCAGTTCTTC. This sequence joins TRBV9 and TRBJ2-1; 8 nucleotides align to TRBD2. This CDR3 contains 18 residues. Germline V lookup: CDR1 SGDLS, CDR2 YYNGEE. Germline trimming cut 0 bases from V and 2 bases from J; bases unmatched to any gene: 10.

This clonotype was detected ten times or more. The V gene is TRBV12-3 or TRBV12-4, the J gene TRBJ1-4; 9 bases map to TRBD1. CDR3 length equals 15 residues. V was pared by 4 bases and J by 4 bases, with 4 bases of the junction left unmatched. CDR3 region: CASSSGQGSNEKLFF. The CDR3, as DNA: TGTGCCAGCAGTTCTGGACAGGGGAGTAATGAAAAACTGTTTTTT.

This clonotype was detected only a few times. The rearrangement uses TRBV29-1 and TRBJ2-6, with 10 positions matching TRBD1. There are 16 residues in the CDR3. The germline V gene encodes CDR1 SQVTM and CDR2 ANQGSEA. V was clipped by 6 bases and J by 2 bases; unmatched bases: 7. The DNA for the CDR3 is TGCAGCGTGTCGGGACAGGGGAAGACTGGGGCCAACGTCCTGACTTTC. This sequence encodes CSVSGQGKTGANVLTF.

The sample holds a few counts of this clonotype. This chain links TRBV4-3 with TRBJ1-5; TRBD1 might be the D (5 bases). Trimming shortened V by 0 bases and J by 2 bases, and 8 bases separated the two germline ends. The CDR3 sequence is 15 residues long. Germline V gives CDR1 LGHNA, CDR2 YSLEER. The CDR3 sequence: CASSQDSGRNQPQHF. The CDR3 nucleotides read TGCGCCAGCAGCCAAGATTCAGGGCGCAATCAGCCCCAGCATTTT.

Turning to this clonotype: A read error may explain this, as a much larger clone is one base away. The chain joins TRBV29-1 to TRBJ2-7; 7 bases agree with TRBD1. With V trimmed by 7 bases and J by 2 bases, 8 bases remained unmatched. Looked up from germline, CDR1 is SQVTM and CDR2 is ANQGSEA. The CDR3 sequence is 13 residues long. The CDR3, as DNA: TGCAGCGCCCGGGGACAGCATACCTACGAGCAGTACTTC. Translated: CSARGQHTYEQYF.

This chain uses TRBV20-1 with TRBJ2-1; 10 bases match TRBD2. The germline V gene has CDR1 DFQATT and CDR2 SNEGSKA (reference sequence). V shed 5 bases, J shed 6 bases, and the junction held 10 bases outside the gene matches. This CDR3 spans 15 amino acids. The CDR3 region has the DNA TGCAGTGCTCGTCGGGCCCTAGCGGGAGTCAATGAGCAGTTCTTC. Translation gives CSARRALAGVNEQFF.

This clonotype was detected ten times or more. The chain carries TRBV28 and TRBJ1-1; D remains ambiguous. The CDR3 loop spans 11 amino acids. Trimming pared 2 bases from V and 11 bases from J, leaving 9 bases between. Germline assignment: CDR1 MDHEN and CDR2 SYDVKM. Here the CDR3 DNA reads TGTGCCAGCAGTTTACGCTTTGGGGCTTTCTTT. Translating it yields CASSLRFGAFF. Using reference TRBV28 and TRBJ1-1 for the parts outside the CDR3, the full variable domain is DVKVTQSSRYLVKRTGEKVFLECVQDMDHENMFWYRQDPGLGLRLIYFSYDVKMKEKGDIPEGYSVSREKKERFSLILESASTNQTSMYLCASSLRFGAFFGQGTRLTVV.

This clonotype was recorded a few times. The chain is built from TRBV11-3 and TRBJ2-1; 7 bases are a match to TRBD2. V was clipped by 2 bases and J by 8 bases; unmatched bases: 12. The CDR3 contains 16 residues. Germline loops: CDR1 SGHNT, CDR2 YENEEA. CDR3 protein: CASSLLAGRGRDEQFF. CDR3 bases: TGTGCCAGCAGCTTACTGGCGGGAAGAGGGAGGGATGAGCAGTTCTTC.

This clonotype was detected only a few times. The V and J genes are TRBV29-1 and TRBJ1-3; 9 nucleotides match TRBD1. The trim removed 4 bases at V and 2 bases at J, leaving 3 bases unmatched. The CDR3 sequence is 14 residues long. Germline V gene data show CDR1 as SQVTM and CDR2 as ANQGSEA. CDR3 sequence reads: CSVAGTGTGNTIYF. The CDR3 DNA is TGCAGCGTTGCGGGGACAGGGACTGGAAACACCATATATTTT.

A note on this clonotype: Its ends do not fully match the called genes, so a read error is possible. This chain's CDR3 is CASRTSGRYGQYF. The CDR3 nucleotides are TGTGCCAGTCGGACTAGCGGGAGGTACGGGCAGTACTTC. The genes are TRBV12-3 or TRBV12-4 and TRBJ2-7, with 14 positions matching TRBD2. CDR3 length equals 13 residues.

Only a few counts were recorded for this clonotype. J is TRBJ1-3 and V is TRBV10-2; perhaps TRBD1 as D (5 bases). Germline-derived CDR1 and CDR2 are WSHSY and SAAADI. The V gene lost 8 bases and the J gene lost 0 bases, with 8 bases spanning the gap. This CDR3 region has 13 residues. The CDR3 protein is CASAGLSGNTIYF. The CDR3 nucleotides are TGCGCCAGCGCGGGACTCTCTGGAAACACCATATATTTT.

A few counts support this clonotype. The CDR3 sequence: CASSGVSGRNHEQFF. In nucleotides, the CDR3 is TGTGCCAGCAGTGGGGTTAGCGGGAGGAATCATGAGCAGTTCTTC. V is TRBV6-2 or TRBV6-3 and J is TRBJ2-1; 10 positions match TRBD2. The CDR3 contains 15 residues. CDR1 is MNHEY and CDR2 is SVGEGT in the germline V gene. V was pared by 5 bases and J by 8 bases, with 9 bases of the junction left unmatched.

This chain links TRBV3-1 with TRBJ1-5; D uncertain. The CDR3 runs 13 residues. V lost 4 bases, J lost 6 bases, and 10 bases lay in between. Germline values: CDR1 LGHDT, CDR2 YNNKEL (reference sequence). The CDR3 loop is CASSPQGGQPQHF. The DNA of the CDR3 is TGTGCCAGCAGCCCGCAAGGTGGTCAGCCCCAGCATTTT.

This clonotype was recorded a few times. The rearrangement links TRBV19 to TRBJ2-7; TRBD2 agrees at 12 bases. Unmatched junction bases numbered 5, after V lost 9 bases and J lost 2 bases. This CDR3 is built from 14 residues. Looked up from germline, CDR1 is LNHDA and CDR2 is SQIVND (reference sequence). For the CDR3, the DNA is TGTGCCAGCAGCTCTAGCGGGAGGGCCTACGAGCAGTACTTC. Its protein product is CASSSSGRAYEQYF.

V is TRBV5-1 and J is TRBJ2-7, with 8 nucleotides matching TRBD1. Looked up from germline, CDR1 is SGHRS and CDR2 is YFSETQ. Losses at the gene ends were 4 bases for V and 2 bases for J; bases not matched to a gene: 5. The CDR3 spans 14 residues. This CDR3 reads CASSLGQGAYEQYF. In nucleotides, the CDR3 is TGCGCCAGCAGCCTTGGACAGGGCGCCTACGAGCAGTACTTC.

This clonotype was counted a few times. This chain joins TRBV7-3 and TRBJ2-5; possibly TRBD2 for D (6 bases). The CDR3 contains 13 residues. Germline V CDR1 and CDR2: SGHTA, FQGTGA. V lost 3 bases and J 4 bases, leaving 9 bases between the germline ends. The CDR3 DNA sequence: TGTGCCAGCAGCTTGGGGGGTTCAGAGACCCAGTACTTC. Protein product: CASSLGGSETQYF.

This clonotype was recorded many times. V is TRBV6-5 and J is TRBJ1-5, with D possibly TRBD1 on 5 matching bases. The CDR3 contains 14 residues. Trimming removed 0 bases at V and 10 bases at J, with 13 bases between. CDR1 is MNHEY and CDR2 is SVGAGI in the germline V gene. Here the CDR3 reads CASSYSTDSVPQHF. The DNA of the CDR3 is TGTGCCAGCAGTTACTCAACCGACAGCGTTCCCCAGCATTTT.

This clonotype was found a few times. The rearrangement links TRBV3-1 to TRBJ1-1, with D possibly matching TRBD1 (6 bases). Trimming took off 5 bases at V and 1 base at J, with 14 bases between the two ends. The CDR3 runs 15 residues. CDR1 is LGHDT and CDR2 is YNNKEL in the germline V gene (reference sequence). CDR3 sequence: CASSLSSGQNTEAFF. The DNA of the CDR3 is TGTGCCAGCAGCTTAAGCTCGGGACAGAACACTGAAGCTTTCTTT. The full variable domain, in which reference TRBV3-1 and TRBJ1-1 provide the parts outside the CDR3, is DTAVSQTPKYLVTQMGNDKSIKCEQNLGHDTMYWYKQDSKKFLKIMFSYNNKELIINETVPNRFSPKSPDKAHLNLHINSLELGDSAVYFCASSLSSGQNTEAFFGQGTRLTVV.

There are a few counts of this clonotype. The rearrangement joins TRBV3-1 to TRBJ1-3; D is undetermined. This CDR3 comprises 18 residues. Germline lookup yields CDR1 LGHDT and CDR2 YNNKEL (reference sequence). V lost 3 bases to trimming and J lost 1 base, with 19 bases between them. The CDR3 is CASSQRTSRAGSGNTIYF. The CDR3 DNA reads TGTGCCAGCAGCCAGAGGACCTCTCGAGCGGGGTCTGGAAACACCATATATTTT. Drawing the rest from reference TRBV3-1 and TRBJ1-3, the complete variable domain is DTAVSQTPKYLVTQMGNDKSIKCEQNLGHDTMYWYKQDSKKFLKIMFSYNNKELIINETVPNRFSPKSPDKAHLNLHINSLELGDSAVYFCASSQRTSRAGSGNTIYFGEGSWLTVV.

V and J are TRBV7-2 and TRBJ2-1; the D is unclear. Germline CDR1 reads SGHTA; CDR2 reads FQGNSA. V was clipped by 5 bases and J by 7 bases, with 6 bases between them. The CDR3 loop spans 11 amino acids. CDR3 nucleotides: TGTGCCAGCAGCCGACAAAATGAGCAGTTCTTC. The encoded protein is CASSRQNEQFF.

This clonotype was recorded many times. The chain uses TRBV7-6 and TRBJ1-6, with D maybe TRBD1 (5 bases). In germline, CDR1 is SGHVS, CDR2 FNYEAQ. The CDR3 length is 13 residues. The V and J ends lost 4 bases and 6 bases respectively, with 7 bases between them. The CDR3 nucleotides read TGTGCCAGCAGCTCGGGACCTAATTCACCCCTCCACTTT. It yields the protein CASSSGPNSPLHF.

The chain has TRBV27 and TRBJ2-3; 7 nucleotides agree with TRBD1. V lost 3 bases to trimming and J lost 1 base; unmatched junction nucleotides: 4. The CDR3 contains 15 residues. Per germline, CDR1 MNHEY and CDR2 SMNVEV (reference sequence). CDR3 in amino acids: CASSFQGVGTDTQYF. The CDR3, as DNA: TGTGCCAGCAGTTTCCAGGGGGTGGGCACAGATACGCAGTATTTT.

This clonotype was recorded a few times. The chain links TRBV28 to TRBJ2-3; tentative D call: TRBD2 (6 bases). V lost 1 base and J lost 3, with 11 bases in between. Germline V lookup: CDR1 MDHEN, CDR2 SYDVKM. There are 15 residues in the CDR3. In DNA, the CDR3 is TGTGCCAGCAGTTTATCCGTGGAGGGAACAGATACGCAGTATTTT. This codes for CASSLSVEGTDTQYF.

The table lists this clonotype with a few counts. V gene TRBV7-2 combines with J gene TRBJ2-2; 9 bases match TRBD2. V was clipped by 3 bases and J by 3 bases; unmatched bases: 2. There are 15 residues in the CDR3. Germline V gene sequence: CDR1 SGHTA, CDR2 FQGNSA. CDR3: CASSLTSGHTGELFF. The CDR3 DNA is TGTGCCAGCAGCTTGACTAGCGGCCACACCGGGGAGCTGTTTTTT. Full variable domain (missing parts from reference TRBV7-2 and TRBJ2-2): GAGVSQSPSNKVTEKGKDVELRCDPISGHTALYWYRQSLGQGLEFLIYFQGNSAPDKSGLPSDRFSAERTGGSVSTLTIQRTQQEDSAVYLCASSLTSGHTGELFFGEGSRLTVL.